These 10 T cell receptor beta chains were sequenced from one sample in a study of shared clonotypes between healthy human individuals. The method was immunoSEQ multiplex PCR; TCRdb's version includes in-frame clones alone and lacks a portion of them. The data hold hundreds of thousands of clones, with over 75% observed a single time. Sequenced input: memory CD8+ T cells sorted from blood. The subset was: CD45RO+ cells pooled with CCR7-negative TemRA cells. These receptors were collected from a man between 18 and 29 years old in good health.

The chain is built from TRBV7-9 and TRBJ1-4; the match to TRBD1 covers 7 bases. This CDR3 region has 16 residues. After removal of 4 bases from V and 4 bases from J, the junction contained 9 bases not matched to a gene. Per the germline V gene, CDR1 is SEHNR and CDR2 is FQNEAQ (reference sequence). The CDR3 loop reads CASSSFGGGDNEKLFF. The CDR3 coding sequence is TGTGCCAGCAGCTCCTTTGGAGGGGGCGATAATGAAAAACTGTTTTTT.

The chain has TRBV21-1 and TRBJ1-6. TRBV21-1 corresponds to a pseudogene. CDR3 length equals 16 residues. CDR3 sequence reads: CASTPRGGRYNSPLHF. The CDR3 nucleotides are TGTGCCAGCACCCCCCGGGGAGGGCGTTATAATTCACCCCTCCACTTT.

The V call is TRBV27, the J call TRBJ2-1; D is possibly TRBD2 (5 bases). Trimming took 10 bases from V and 2 from J, leaving 12 bases between them. CDR3 length: 13 amino acids. CDR1 and CDR2 from the germline V gene are MNHEY and SMNVEV (reference sequence). CDR3 DNA sequence: TGTGCCACCTCGGACTCTCCCTACAATGAGCAGTTCTTC. This translates into CATSDSPYNEQFF.

The chain is built from TRBV5-6 and TRBJ1-1; possible D gene TRBD1, 5 bases. Germline V gene sequence: CDR1 SGHDT, CDR2 YYEEEE. This CDR3 is built from 13 residues. Trimming pared 1 base from V and 11 bases from J, leaving 15 bases between. The CDR3 spells CASSLFRGGGAFF. DNA for the CDR3: TGTGCCAGCAGCTTGTTTAGGGGTGGCGGGGCTTTCTTT.

This sequence joins TRBV10-3 and TRBJ2-2; the D is unclear. The CDR3 length is 13 residues. The V and J ends lost 2 bases and 6 bases respectively, with 7 bases between them. Germline values: CDR1 ENHRY, CDR2 SYGVKD. This CDR3 reads CAISEPKPGELFF. The CDR3 coding sequence is TGTGCCATCAGTGAGCCCAAACCCGGGGAGCTGTTTTTT.

The chain links TRBV7-2 to TRBJ2-7; 7 positions agree with TRBD1. Per germline, CDR1 SGHTA and CDR2 FQGNSA. The CDR3 totals 15 residues. V lost 4 bases to trimming and J lost 2 bases; unmatched junction nucleotides: 8. As DNA, the CDR3 is TGTGCCAGCAGCTCCCGGGACAGTCGTCCCTACGAGCAGTACTTC. It codes for CASSSRDSRPYEQYF.

The rearrangement uses TRBV7-9 and TRBJ2-7; 12 nucleotides agree with TRBD1. The V segment lost 4 bases and the J segment 6 bases; nucleotides outside the gene matches: 10. The CDR3 is 16 amino acids. Germline V gene sequence: CDR1 SEHNR, CDR2 FQNEAQ (reference sequence). CDR3 coding DNA: TGTGCCAGCAGCTCGGGGACCGGGACAGGGGGCCTCGAGCAGTACTTC. Protein: CASSSGTGTGGLEQYF. Full variable domain (remainder filled in from reference TRBV7-9 and TRBJ2-7): DTGVSQNPRHKITKRGQNVTFRCDPISEHNRLYWYRQTLGQGPEFLTYFQNEAQLEKSRLLSDRFSAERPKGSFSTLEIQRTEQGDSAMYLCASSSGTGTGGLEQYFGPGTRLTVT.

V is TRBV6-6 and J is TRBJ2-5, with TRBD1 matching 7 bases. The CDR3 is made up of 16 amino acids. Germline-derived CDR1 and CDR2 are MNHNY and SVGAGI (reference sequence). With V trimmed by 1 base and J by 2 bases, 7 bases remained unmatched. In DNA, the CDR3 is TGTGCCAGCAGTTACTTCGGACAGGTGTTACAAGAGACCCAGTACTTC. Translating it yields CASSYFGQVLQETQYF.

This chain links TRBV15 with TRBJ2-7; possible D gene TRBD1, 6 bases. The CDR3 spans 13 residues. V lost 6 bases and J 0 bases, leaving 9 bases between the germline ends. CDR1 is LNHNV and CDR2 is YYDKDF in the germline V gene (reference sequence). CDR3 in amino acids: CATSGDNSYEQYF. The CDR3 DNA reads as TGTGCCACCAGTGGGGACAACTCCTACGAGCAGTACTTC.

This chain uses TRBV25-1 with TRBJ2-6; D is uncertain. In germline, CDR1 is MGHDK, CDR2 SYGVNS. The CDR3 is 15 residues long. V dropped 3 bases and J dropped 0 bases, with 6 bases sitting between them. The CDR3 is CASSDSGSGANVLTF. CDR3 DNA: TGTGCCAGCAGTGATTCAGGCTCTGGGGCCAACGTCCTGACTTTC. Full variable domain (outside the CDR3, taken from reference TRBV25-1 and TRBJ2-6): EADIYQTPRYLVIGTGKKITLECSQTMGHDKMYWYQQDPGMELHLIHYSYGVNSTEKGDLSSESTVSRIRTEHFPLTLESARPSHTSQYLCASSDSGSGANVLTFGAGSRLTVL.